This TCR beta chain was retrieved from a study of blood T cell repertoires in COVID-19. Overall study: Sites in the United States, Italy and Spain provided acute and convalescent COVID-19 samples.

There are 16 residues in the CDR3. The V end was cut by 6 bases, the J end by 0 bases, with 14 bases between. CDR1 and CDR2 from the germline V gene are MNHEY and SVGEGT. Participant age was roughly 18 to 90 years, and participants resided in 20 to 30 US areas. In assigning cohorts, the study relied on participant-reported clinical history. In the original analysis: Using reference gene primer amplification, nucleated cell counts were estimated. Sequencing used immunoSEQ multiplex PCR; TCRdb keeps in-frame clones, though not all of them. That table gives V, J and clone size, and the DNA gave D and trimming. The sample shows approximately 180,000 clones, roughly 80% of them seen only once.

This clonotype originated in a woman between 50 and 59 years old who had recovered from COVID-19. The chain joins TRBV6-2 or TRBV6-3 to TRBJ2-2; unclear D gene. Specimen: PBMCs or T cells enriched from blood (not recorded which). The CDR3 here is CASSHEFYPNTGELFF. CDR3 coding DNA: TGTGCCAGCAGCCACGAATTCTACCCGAACACCGGGGAGCTGTTTTTT.